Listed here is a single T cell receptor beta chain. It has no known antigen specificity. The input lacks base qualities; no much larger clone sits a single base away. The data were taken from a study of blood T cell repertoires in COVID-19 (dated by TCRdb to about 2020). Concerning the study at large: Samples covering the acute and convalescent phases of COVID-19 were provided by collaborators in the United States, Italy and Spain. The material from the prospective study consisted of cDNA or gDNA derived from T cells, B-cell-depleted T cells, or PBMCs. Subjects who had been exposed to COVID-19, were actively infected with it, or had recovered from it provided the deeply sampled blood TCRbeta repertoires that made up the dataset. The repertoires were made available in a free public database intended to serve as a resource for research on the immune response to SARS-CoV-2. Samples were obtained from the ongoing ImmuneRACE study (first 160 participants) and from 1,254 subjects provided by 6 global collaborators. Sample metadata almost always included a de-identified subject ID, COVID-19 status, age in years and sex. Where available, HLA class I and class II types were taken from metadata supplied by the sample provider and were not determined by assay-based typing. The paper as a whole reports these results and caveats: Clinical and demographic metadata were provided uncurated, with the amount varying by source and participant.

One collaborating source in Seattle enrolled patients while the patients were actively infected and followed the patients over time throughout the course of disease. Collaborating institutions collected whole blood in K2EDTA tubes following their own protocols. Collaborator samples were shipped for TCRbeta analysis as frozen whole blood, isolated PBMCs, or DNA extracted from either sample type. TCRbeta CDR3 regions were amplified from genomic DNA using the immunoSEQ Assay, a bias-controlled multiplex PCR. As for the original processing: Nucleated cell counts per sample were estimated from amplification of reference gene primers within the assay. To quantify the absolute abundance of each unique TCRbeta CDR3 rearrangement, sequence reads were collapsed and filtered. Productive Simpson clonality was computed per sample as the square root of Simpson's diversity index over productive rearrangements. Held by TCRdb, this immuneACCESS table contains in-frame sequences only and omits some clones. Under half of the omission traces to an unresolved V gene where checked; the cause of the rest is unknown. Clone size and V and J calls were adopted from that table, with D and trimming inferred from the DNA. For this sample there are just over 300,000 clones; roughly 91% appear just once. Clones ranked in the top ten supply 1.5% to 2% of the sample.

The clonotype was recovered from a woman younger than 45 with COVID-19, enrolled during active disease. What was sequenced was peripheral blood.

The nucleotide sequence is given as TGCGCCAGCAGCCAAGAGCGCAGGATCTATGGCTACACCTTC. Translated, this gives CASSQERRIYGYTF. The chain uses TRBV4-3 and TRBJ1-2; the D gene assignment is ambiguous. CDR1 and CDR2 are drawn from the germline V gene: LGHNA, YSLEER. V drops 0 bases and J drops 4 bases, leaving 9 bases in between. The CDR3 holds 14 amino acids from the cysteine to the phenylalanine. The read is trimmed to its CDR3 DNA, 42 bases read in frame from base 1.